This TCR beta chain was profiled in a study of cytomegalovirus exposure and HLA in healthy donors. Study overall: Among about 179 million T cells, an earlier analysis found 120 million or so unique TCR beta sequences. Study-wide results and caveats: Investigators reported 150 to 200 TCR beta chains as tied to cytomegalovirus. With high specificity and sensitivity, the classifier reportedly diagnosed cytomegalovirus status.

This clone was seen a few times. Its antigen is not known. Vbeta (60) and Jbeta (13) primers were used in the PCR. TCRdb's table, derived via immunoSEQ multiplex PCR, lists solely in-frame clones and lacks some. The table has over 120,000 clones, around 84% seen once; the top ten hold around 2.4%. Germline-derived CDR1 and CDR2 are MNHNS and SASEGT. The length of the CDR3 is 13 residues. Trimming left V 7 bases short and J 1 base short, with 10 bases between. The donors (healthy individuals) were bone marrow donors. The J gene is TRBJ1-1, the V gene TRBV6-1; D is uncertain. Specimen: PBMCs. This TCR came from a man aged 50 or older in good health and CMV-seronegative. The DNA of the CDR3 is TGTGCCAGCAACGACACACCGAACACTGAAGCTTTCTTT. This gives the protein CASNDTPNTEAFF.